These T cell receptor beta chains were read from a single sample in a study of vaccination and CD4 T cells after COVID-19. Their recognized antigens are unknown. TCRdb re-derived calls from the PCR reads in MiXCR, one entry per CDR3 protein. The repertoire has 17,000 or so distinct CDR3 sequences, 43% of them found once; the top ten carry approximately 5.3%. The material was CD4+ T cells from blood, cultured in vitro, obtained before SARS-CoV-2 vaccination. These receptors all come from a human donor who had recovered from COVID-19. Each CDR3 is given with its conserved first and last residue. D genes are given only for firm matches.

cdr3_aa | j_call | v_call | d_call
CASSPGAGYEQYF | TRBJ2-7 | TRBV18 | .
CASSVGQGAIGQPQHF | TRBJ1-5 | TRBV19 | TRBD1
CAWSLLAGVGDTQYF | TRBJ2-3 | TRBV30 | TRBD2
CASSLEGALLGGYTF | TRBJ1-2 | TRBV7-8 | TRBD1
CASSLLGQGEQYF | TRBJ2-7 | TRBV28 | .
CASSAISGGAYNEQFF | TRBJ2-1 | TRBV7-6 | TRBD2
CSARPGHQETQYF | TRBJ2-5 | TRBV20-1 | .
CASSLLAGGEQYF | TRBJ2-7 | TRBV28 | TRBD2
CSVRASGGHQETQYF | TRBJ2-5 | TRBV29-1 | TRBD2
CASSLVGAGAETQYF | TRBJ2-5 | TRBV12-3/TRBV12-4 | .
CASSPSSPSYEQYF | TRBJ2-7 | TRBV19 | .
CASNSGGKAEAFF | TRBJ1-1 | TRBV6-2/TRBV6-3 | .
CASSQTTQGWETQYF | TRBJ2-5 | TRBV7-2 | TRBD1
CASSGLAGETQYF | TRBJ2-5 | TRBV6-2/TRBV6-3 | TRBD2
CASSIRQGLISGANVLTF | TRBJ2-6 | TRBV19 | TRBD1
CASSPGRSSYNEQFF | TRBJ2-1 | TRBV7-9 | .
CASSPGASGPYEQYF | TRBJ2-7 | TRBV5-4 | TRBD2
CASSLQGQSNQPQHF | TRBJ1-5 | TRBV27 | .
CATSREQGARNSAYGYTF | TRBJ1-2 | TRBV15 | TRBD1
CASSTRVTLNQPQHF | TRBJ1-5 | TRBV19 | .
CATTEGGPYNEQFF | TRBJ2-1 | TRBV28 | TRBD2
CASSYDRDGNQPQHF | TRBJ1-5 | TRBV6-5 | .
CASSGAGQGSLRNQPQHF | TRBJ1-5 | TRBV9 | .